The entry below gives a single TCR beta chain sequence along with its context. The antigen is undetermined. The germline CDR1 and CDR2 sequences are SGHRS and YFSETQ. Trimming removed 5 bases from V and 2 bases from J, with 8 bases in between. The CDR3 extends over 13 amino acids. Sequencing used immunoSEQ multiplex PCR; TCRdb keeps in-frame clones, though not all of them. The sample contains 150,000 to 170,000 clones, roughly 90% of which appear only once. The data were taken from a study of T cell responses to AZD1222 COVID-19 vaccine. Whole-study findings and limits: Of spike-specific TCRs, nearly half reportedly target regions left unmutated in variants. Regions 160-218 and 743-854 held dominance among vaccine-associated CD4 TCRs, which spanned spike.

The receptor's source is an adult in good health. The sample consisted of peripheral blood, taken on day 0 of MenACWY control vaccination. The rearrangement uses TRBV5-1 and TRBJ2-1, with D uncertain. The CDR3 region is CASSRQPYNEQFF. Written as DNA, the CDR3 is TGCGCCAGCAGTAGGCAGCCCTACAATGAGCAGTTCTTC.